A selection of T cell receptor beta chains follows, all from one sample in a study of blood T cell repertoires in COVID-19. Generated by immunoSEQ multiplex PCR, the TCRdb table keeps only in-frame clones and is missing some. The data hold more than 300,000 clones, with more than 70% observed a single time. The sequencing input was PBMCs or T cells enriched from blood (not recorded which). Receptors originate from a man aged 35-49 years in a cohort exposed to, infected with or recovered from COVID-19 (not recorded which). Each CDR3 is given with its conserved first and last residue. D genes are given only for firm matches. The size of a clone is reported for some rows only, either as once, few or many, or as a class for expanded clones.

>NA|NA|TRBV12-5|TRBJ1-4
CASALGGGTNEKLFF
TGTGCTAGTGCCCTGGGGGGAGGTACTAATGAAAAACTGTTTTTT
>NA|TRBD1|TRBV11-2|TRBJ1-1
CASSSGGTGSTEAFF
TGTGCCAGCAGCTCGGGGGGGACAGGGAGCACTGAAGCTTTCTTT
>NA|NA|TRBV7-2|TRBJ1-3
CASSLTGLSGNTIYF
TGTGCCAGCAGCTTAACAGGGCTGTCTGGAAACACCATATATTTT
>NA|TRBD2|TRBV5-5|TRBJ2-7
CASSSGTSGYYEQYF
TGTGCCAGCAGCTCCGGGACTAGCGGATACTACGAGCAGTACTTC
>NA|NA|TRBV2|TRBJ2-1
CASISSQSLYNEQFF
TGTGCCAGCATCAGTTCACAGAGCCTGTACAATGAGCAGTTCTTC
>NA|NA|TRBV5-1|TRBJ2-7
CASRGGVDEQYF
TGCGCCAGCCGCGGAGGGGTAGACGAGCAGTACTTC
>NA|TRBD2|TRBV3-1/TRBV3-2|TRBJ2-3
CASSQDRGQREGPDTQYF
TGTGCCAGCAGCCAAGATCGGGGGCAGCGGGAGGGGCCAGATACGCAGTATTTT
>NA|TRBD1|TRBV19|TRBJ1-5
CASRGQGDQPQHF
TGTGCCAGTAGGGGACAGGGTGATCAGCCCCAGCATTTT
>NA|NA|TRBV19|TRBJ2-3
CASSILNTDTQYF
TGTGCCAGTAGTATTCTTAACACAGATACGCAGTATTTT
>NA|TRBD1|TRBV3-1/TRBV3-2|TRBJ2-7
CASSQAAGGNEQYF
TGTGCCAGCAGCCAAGCGGCAGGGGGCAACGAGCAGTACTTC
>NA|TRBD2|TRBV30|TRBJ2-1
CAWNLAGGMDEQFF
TGTGCCTGGAATCTCGCGGGGGGGATGGATGAGCAGTTCTTC
>NA|TRBD1|TRBV9|TRBJ1-2
CASSVGGTDGYTF
TGTGCCAGCAGCGTAGGTGGGACAGATGGCTACACCTTC
>once|TRBD1|TRBV4-1|TRBJ2-7
CASSQTGDVGFYEQYF
TGCGCCAGCAGCCAAACAGGGGACGTTGGGTTCTACGAGCAGTACTTC
>NA|NA|TRBV5-1|TRBJ2-1
CASSLSGFYNEQFF
TGCGCCAGCAGCTTGAGCGGTTTCTACAATGAGCAGTTCTTC
>NA|NA|TRBV7-3|TRBJ1-2
CARPTGPHYGYTF
TGTGCCAGACCGACAGGACCCCACTATGGCTACACCTTC
>NA|NA|TRBV5-5|TRBJ1-4
CASSKSRGGFNLGEKLFF
TGTGCCAGCAGCAAATCGCGAGGGGGATTTAATTTAGGGGAAAAACTGTTTTTT
>NA|TRBD2|TRBV4-2|TRBJ2-3
CASSQAGLGMLTSTDTQYF
TGTGCCAGCAGCCAGGCGGGACTAGGAATGCTTACTAGCACAGATACGCAGTATTTT
>NA|NA|TRBV2|TRBJ2-5
CASIFRDWGTQYF
TGTGCCAGCATTTTCAGGGATTGGGGGACCCAGTACTTC
>NA|TRBD2|TRBV7-3|TRBJ2-3
CASSTGSGKGGHTQYF
TGTGCCAGCAGCACAGGTAGCGGGAAGGGGGGCCATACGCAGTATTTT
>NA|NA|TRBV18|TRBJ1-2
CASSPVEVDGYTF
TGTGCCAGCTCCCCGGTGGAGGTCGATGGCTACACCTTC
>NA|NA|TRBV15|TRBJ2-2
CATSRGTKNTGELFF
TGTGCCACCAGCAGAGGGACAAAGAACACCGGGGAGCTGTTTTTT
>NA|TRBD2|TRBV10-3|TRBJ2-5
CAISELGTSGSKTQYF
TGTGCCATCAGTGAGCTGGGGACTAGCGGGAGTAAGACCCAGTACTTC
>NA|TRBD1|TRBV7-9|TRBJ2-2
CASSLIRGTGELFF
TGTGCCAGCAGCTTAATCAGGGGGACGGGGGAGCTGTTTTTT
>NA|TRBD2|TRBV3-1/TRBV3-2|TRBJ2-5
CASSPRASGSRGETQYF
TGTGCCAGCAGCCCCAGGGCTAGCGGGAGTCGCGGAGAGACCCAGTACTTC
>NA|NA|TRBV9|TRBJ1-2
CASSVGRGEVSSGYTF
TGTGCCAGCAGCGTAGGCCGAGGGGAGGTTAGTTCTGGCTACACCTTC
>NA|TRBD1|TRBV5-5|TRBJ2-7
CASSFGGTGIYEQYF
TGTGCCAGCAGCTTTGGCGGGACAGGGATCTACGAGCAGTACTTC
>NA|TRBD2|TRBV25-1|TRBJ2-5
CASSESLREARETQYF
TGTGCCAGCAGTGAATCTTTGCGGGAGGCCCGAGAGACCCAGTACTTC
>NA|TRBD1|TRBV7-2|TRBJ2-1
CASSSMLTGASGEQFF
TGTGCCAGCAGCTCCATGTTGACAGGGGCCTCGGGTGAGCAGTTCTTC
>NA|TRBD2|TRBV7-6|TRBJ2-1
CASSRLAGGVNEQFF
TGTGCCAGCAGCCGATTAGCGGGAGGGGTCAATGAGCAGTTCTTC
>NA|NA|TRBV28|TRBJ2-1
CASSPGGSYNEQFF
TGTGCCAGCAGCCCCGGGGGCTCCTACAATGAGCAGTTCTTC
>NA|TRBD1|TRBV6-6|TRBJ2-3
CASSYLRDRGTDTQYF
TGTGCCAGCAGTTACCTCCGGGACAGGGGGACAGATACGCAGTATTTT
>few|TRBD1|TRBV7-9|TRBJ1-6
CASSADRGGSPLHF
TGTGCCAGCAGCGCGGACAGGGGGGGGTCACCCCTCCACTTT
>NA|NA|TRBV6-5|TRBJ2-7
CASIEGGAGTWEQYF
TGTGCCAGCATCGAAGGGGGGGCAGGGACCTGGGAGCAGTACTTC
>NA|TRBD1|TRBV6-5|TRBJ1-2
CASSLRDRASGYTF
TGTGCCAGCAGCCTCCGGGACAGGGCGTCTGGCTACACCTTC
>NA|TRBD2|TRBV28|TRBJ2-5
CASSRTSGTRSGGTQYF
TGTGCCAGCAGTAGGACTAGCGGGACCCGATCTGGTGGGACCCAGTACTTC
>NA|NA|TRBV3-1/TRBV3-2|TRBJ2-1
CASSQETSPSYNEQFF
TGTGCCAGCAGCCAAGAGACTAGTCCCTCCTACAATGAGCAGTTCTTC
>NA|NA|TRBV18|TRBJ1-2
CASSPEYSGYTF
TGTGCCAGCTCACCAGAATATAGTGGCTACACCTTC
>NA|NA|TRBV5-1|TRBJ2-3
CASSSPEGNTDTQYF
TGCGCCAGCAGCTCCCCGGAGGGGAACACAGATACGCAGTATTTT
>NA|NA|TRBV18|TRBJ1-2
CASSPPAGGYTF
TGTGCCAGCTCACCACCGGCCGGGGGCTACACCTTC
>few|NA|TRBV5-1|TRBJ2-3
CASTDGGGTDTQYF
TGCGCCAGCACAGACGGAGGCGGCACAGATACGCAGTATTTT
>NA|NA|TRBV14|TRBJ2-1
CASSQDVYNEQFF
TGTGCCAGCAGCCAAGACGTCTACAATGAGCAGTTCTTC
>NA|TRBD1|TRBV4-2|TRBJ2-7
CASSQDRDRLSYEQYF
TGTGCCAGCAGCCAAGATCGGGACAGACTCTCCTACGAGCAGTACTTC
>NA|NA|TRBV27|TRBJ1-5
CASGSQGLNQPQHF
TGTGCCAGCGGAAGCCAGGGACTCAATCAGCCCCAGCATTTT
>NA|TRBD1|TRBV5-1|TRBJ2-5
CASSLGTGETQYF
TGCGCCAGCAGCTTGGGGACAGGGGAGACCCAGTACTTC
>NA|TRBD2|TRBV5-4|TRBJ2-1
CASSPPGLAGDNEQFF
TGTGCCAGCAGTCCCCCGGGACTAGCGGGAGACAATGAGCAGTTCTTC
>NA|TRBD1|TRBV10-3|TRBJ2-6
CAIRGGQATSGANVLTF
TGTGCCATCAGGGGGGGACAGGCTACGTCTGGGGCCAACGTCCTGACTTTC
>NA|TRBD1|TRBV28|TRBJ1-4
CASSSGTGNEKLFF
TGTGCCAGCAGTTCCGGGACAGGGAATGAAAAACTGTTTTTT
>NA|NA|TRBV28|TRBJ1-2
CASSLQGPGYGYTF
TGTGCCAGCAGTTTACAGGGTCCGGGCTATGGCTACACCTTC
>NA|NA|TRBV4-1|TRBJ1-2
CASSQGTIPSGAPRSYTF
TGCGCCAGCAGCCAAGGCACCATTCCTTCGGGAGCGCCTAGGAGCTACACCTTC
>once|NA|TRBV30|TRBJ1-2
CAWSDQGFRGYTF
TGTGCCTGGAGTGACCAGGGTTTTCGTGGCTACACCTTC
>NA|TRBD2|TRBV2|TRBJ2-5
CASRSGTSGKETQYF
TGTGCCAGCAGATCCGGGACTAGCGGAAAAGAGACCCAGTACTTC